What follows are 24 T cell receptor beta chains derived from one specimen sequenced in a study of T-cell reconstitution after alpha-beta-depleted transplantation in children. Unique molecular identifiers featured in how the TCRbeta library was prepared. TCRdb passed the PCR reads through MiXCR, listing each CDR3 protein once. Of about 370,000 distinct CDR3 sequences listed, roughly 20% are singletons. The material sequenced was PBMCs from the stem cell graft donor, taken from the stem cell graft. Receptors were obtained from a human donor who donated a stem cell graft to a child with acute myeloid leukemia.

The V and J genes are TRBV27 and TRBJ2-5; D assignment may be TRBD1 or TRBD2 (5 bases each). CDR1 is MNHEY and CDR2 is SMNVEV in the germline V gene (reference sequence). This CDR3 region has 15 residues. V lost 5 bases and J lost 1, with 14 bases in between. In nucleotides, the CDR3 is TGTGCCAGCAGTATGACGGGGCCCATCCAAGAGACCCAGTACTTC. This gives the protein CASSMTGPIQETQYF.

CDR3 nucleotide sequence: TGCGCCAGCAGCCCTTGGGACTCCTACGAGCAGTACTTC. Its protein product is CASSPWDSYEQYF. V usage is TRBV4-1 and J usage is TRBJ2-7; D not resolved. The CDR3 contains 13 residues. V was pared by 4 bases and J by 0 bases, with 7 bases between. Germline-derived CDR1 and CDR2 are MGHRA and YSYEKL.

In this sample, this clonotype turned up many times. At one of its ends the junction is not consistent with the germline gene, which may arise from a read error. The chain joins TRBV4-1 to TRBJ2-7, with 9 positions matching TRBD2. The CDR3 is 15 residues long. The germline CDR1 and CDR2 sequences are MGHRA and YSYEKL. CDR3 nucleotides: TGCGCCAGCACCCAAAGGGAGGCGGGAGGGCACGAGCAGTACTTC. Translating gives CASTQREAGGHEQYF.

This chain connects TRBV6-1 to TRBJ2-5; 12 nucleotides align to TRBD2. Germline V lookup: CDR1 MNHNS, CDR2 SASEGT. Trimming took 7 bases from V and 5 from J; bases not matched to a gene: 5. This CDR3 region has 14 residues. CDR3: CASKASGRGETQYF. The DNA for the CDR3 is TGTGCCAGCAAGGCTAGCGGGAGGGGGGAGACCCAGTACTTC.

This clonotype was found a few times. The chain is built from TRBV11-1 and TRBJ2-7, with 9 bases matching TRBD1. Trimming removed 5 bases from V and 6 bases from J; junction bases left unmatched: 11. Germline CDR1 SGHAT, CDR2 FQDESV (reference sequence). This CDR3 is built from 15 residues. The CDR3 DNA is TGTGCCAGCAGCCCTCGGGACAGGGTGGTTGGCGAGCAGTACTTC. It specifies CASSPRDRVVGEQYF.

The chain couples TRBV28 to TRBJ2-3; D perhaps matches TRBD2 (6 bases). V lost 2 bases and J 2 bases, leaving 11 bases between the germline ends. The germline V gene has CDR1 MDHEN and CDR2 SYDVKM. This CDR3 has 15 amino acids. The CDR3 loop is CASSLRSGYTDTQYF. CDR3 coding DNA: TGTGCCAGCAGTTTACGTAGCGGATACACAGATACGCAGTATTTT.

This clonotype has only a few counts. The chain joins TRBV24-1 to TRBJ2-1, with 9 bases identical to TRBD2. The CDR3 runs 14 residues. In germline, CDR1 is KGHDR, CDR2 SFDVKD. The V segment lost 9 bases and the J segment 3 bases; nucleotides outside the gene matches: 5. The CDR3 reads CATGREGYYNEQFF. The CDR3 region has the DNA TGTGCCACCGGGCGGGAGGGGTACTACAATGAGCAGTTCTTC.

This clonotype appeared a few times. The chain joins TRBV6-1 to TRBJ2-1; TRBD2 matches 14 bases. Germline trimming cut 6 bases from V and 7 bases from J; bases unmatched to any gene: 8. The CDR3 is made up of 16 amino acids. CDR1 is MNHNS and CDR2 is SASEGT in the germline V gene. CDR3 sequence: CASSPPGTSGSNEQFF. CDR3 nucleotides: TGTGCCAGCAGCCCCCCCGGGACTAGCGGGAGTAATGAGCAGTTCTTC.

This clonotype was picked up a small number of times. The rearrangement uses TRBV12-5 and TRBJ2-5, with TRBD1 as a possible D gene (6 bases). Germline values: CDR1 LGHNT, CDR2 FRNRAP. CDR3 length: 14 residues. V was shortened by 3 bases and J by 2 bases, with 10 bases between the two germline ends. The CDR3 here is CASGFQQGQETQYF. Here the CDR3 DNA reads TGTGCTAGTGGTTTTCAACAGGGACAAGAGACCCAGTACTTC.

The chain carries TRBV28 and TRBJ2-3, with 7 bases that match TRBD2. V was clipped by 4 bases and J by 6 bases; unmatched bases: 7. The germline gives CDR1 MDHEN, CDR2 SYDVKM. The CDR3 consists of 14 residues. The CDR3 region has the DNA TGTGCCAGCAGTTCTGGCGGGAGTAAGGATACGCAGTATTTT. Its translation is CASSSGGSKDTQYF. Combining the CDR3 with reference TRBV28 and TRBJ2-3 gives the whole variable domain DVKVTQSSRYLVKRTGEKVFLECVQDMDHENMFWYRQDPGLGLRLIYFSYDVKMKEKGDIPEGYSVSREKKERFSLILESASTNQTSMYLCASSSGGSKDTQYFGPGTRLTVL.

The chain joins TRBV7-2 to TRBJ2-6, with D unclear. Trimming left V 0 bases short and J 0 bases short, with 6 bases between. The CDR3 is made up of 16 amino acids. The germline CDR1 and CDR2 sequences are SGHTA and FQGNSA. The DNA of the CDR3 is TGTGCCAGCAGCTTAGCTTCCGGCTCTGGGGCCAACGTCCTGACTTTC. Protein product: CASSLASGSGANVLTF.

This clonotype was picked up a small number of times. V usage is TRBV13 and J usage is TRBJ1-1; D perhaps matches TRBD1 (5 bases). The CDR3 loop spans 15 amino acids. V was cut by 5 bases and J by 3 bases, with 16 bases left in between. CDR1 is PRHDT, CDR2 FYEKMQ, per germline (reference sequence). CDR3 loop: CASSPPYGGDTEAFF. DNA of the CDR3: TGTGCCAGCAGCCCCCCTTACGGAGGGGACACTGAAGCTTTCTTT.

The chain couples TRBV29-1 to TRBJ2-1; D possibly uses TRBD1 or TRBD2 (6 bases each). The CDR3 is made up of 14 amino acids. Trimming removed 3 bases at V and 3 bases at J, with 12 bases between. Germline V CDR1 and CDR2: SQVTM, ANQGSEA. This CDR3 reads CSVESGGLYNEQFF. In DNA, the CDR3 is TGCAGCGTTGAGTCTGGGGGGCTCTACAATGAGCAGTTCTTC.

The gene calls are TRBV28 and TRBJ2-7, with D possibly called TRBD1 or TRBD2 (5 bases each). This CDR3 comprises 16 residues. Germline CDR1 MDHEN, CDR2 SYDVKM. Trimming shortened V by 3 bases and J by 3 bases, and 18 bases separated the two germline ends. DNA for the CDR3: TGTGCCAGCAGTTTTGGGTGGCCGGGGCCAAACTACGAGCAGTACTTC. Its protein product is CASSFGWPGPNYEQYF.

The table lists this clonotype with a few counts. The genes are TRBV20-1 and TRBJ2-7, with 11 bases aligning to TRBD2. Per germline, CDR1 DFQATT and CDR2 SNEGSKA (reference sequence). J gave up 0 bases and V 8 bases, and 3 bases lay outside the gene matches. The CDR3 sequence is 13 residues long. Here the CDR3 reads CSKGLAGSYEQYF. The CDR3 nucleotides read TGCAGTAAAGGACTAGCGGGCTCCTACGAGCAGTACTTC.

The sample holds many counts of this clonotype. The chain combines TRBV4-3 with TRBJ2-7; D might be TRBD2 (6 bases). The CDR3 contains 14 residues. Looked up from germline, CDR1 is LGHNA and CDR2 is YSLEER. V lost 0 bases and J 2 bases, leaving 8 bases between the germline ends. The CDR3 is CASSQDWGAYEQYF. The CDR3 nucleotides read TGCGCCAGCAGCCAAGACTGGGGGGCCTACGAGCAGTACTTC.

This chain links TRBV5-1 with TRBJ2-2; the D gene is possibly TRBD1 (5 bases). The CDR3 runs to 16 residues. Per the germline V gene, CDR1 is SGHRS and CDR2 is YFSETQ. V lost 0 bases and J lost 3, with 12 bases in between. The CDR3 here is CASSLDGRVDTGELFF. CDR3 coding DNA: TGCGCCAGCAGCTTGGATGGCAGGGTTGACACCGGGGAGCTGTTTTTT.

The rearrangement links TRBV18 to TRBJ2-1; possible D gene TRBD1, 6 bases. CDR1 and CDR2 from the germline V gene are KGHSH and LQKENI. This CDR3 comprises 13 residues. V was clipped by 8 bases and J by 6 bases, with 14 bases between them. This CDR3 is CASNQQGPNEQFF. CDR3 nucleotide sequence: TGTGCCAGCAACCAACAGGGTCCCAATGAGCAGTTCTTC.

This CDR3 is CASSLRITSGSYEQYF. As DNA, the CDR3 is TGTGCCAGCAGTTTGCGCATCACTAGCGGATCCTACGAGCAGTACTTC. V and J are TRBV27 and TRBJ2-7, with 8 nucleotides matching TRBD2. The CDR3 runs 16 residues. V gave up 3 bases and J gave up 1 base; unmatched junction bases: 8. CDR1 and CDR2 from the germline V gene are MNHEY and SMNVEV (reference sequence).

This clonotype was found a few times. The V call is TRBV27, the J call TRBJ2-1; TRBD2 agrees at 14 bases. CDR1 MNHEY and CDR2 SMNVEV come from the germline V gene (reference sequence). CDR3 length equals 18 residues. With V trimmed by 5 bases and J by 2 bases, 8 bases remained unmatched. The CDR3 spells CASSPSGTSGSTYNEQFF. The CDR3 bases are TGTGCCAGCAGTCCCTCCGGGACTAGCGGGAGCACCTACAATGAGCAGTTCTTC.

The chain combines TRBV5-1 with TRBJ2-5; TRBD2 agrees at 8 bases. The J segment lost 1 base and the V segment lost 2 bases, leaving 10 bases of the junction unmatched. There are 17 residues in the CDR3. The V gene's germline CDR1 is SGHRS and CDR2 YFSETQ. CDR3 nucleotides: TGCGCCAGCAGCTTCAGGGAGGTTACTAGCGGCCAAGAGACCCAGTACTTC. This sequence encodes CASSFREVTSGQETQYF.

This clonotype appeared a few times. The CDR3 spells CSARDPRRHTDTQYF. Written as DNA, the CDR3 is TGCAGTGCTAGAGATCCGCGTAGACACACAGATACGCAGTATTTT. The chain carries TRBV20-1 and TRBJ2-3, with D hard to call. The CDR3 length is 15 residues. CDR1 DFQATT and CDR2 SNEGSKA come from the germline V gene (reference sequence). Trimming left V 0 bases short and J 2 bases short, with 12 bases between.

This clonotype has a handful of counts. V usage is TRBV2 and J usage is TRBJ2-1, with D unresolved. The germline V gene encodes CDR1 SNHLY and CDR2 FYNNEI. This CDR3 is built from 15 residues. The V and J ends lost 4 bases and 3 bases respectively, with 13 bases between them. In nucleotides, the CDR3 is TGTGCCAGCAGTGGCATACAGACGGGCTACAATGAGCAGTTCTTC. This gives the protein CASSGIQTGYNEQFF.

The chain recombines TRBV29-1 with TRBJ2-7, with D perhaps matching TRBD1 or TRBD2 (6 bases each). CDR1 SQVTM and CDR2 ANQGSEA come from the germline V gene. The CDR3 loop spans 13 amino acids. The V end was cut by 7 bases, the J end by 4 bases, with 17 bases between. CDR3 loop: CSAGQGGLYEQYF. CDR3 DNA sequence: TGCAGCGCAGGACAAGGGGGACTTTACGAGCAGTACTTC.